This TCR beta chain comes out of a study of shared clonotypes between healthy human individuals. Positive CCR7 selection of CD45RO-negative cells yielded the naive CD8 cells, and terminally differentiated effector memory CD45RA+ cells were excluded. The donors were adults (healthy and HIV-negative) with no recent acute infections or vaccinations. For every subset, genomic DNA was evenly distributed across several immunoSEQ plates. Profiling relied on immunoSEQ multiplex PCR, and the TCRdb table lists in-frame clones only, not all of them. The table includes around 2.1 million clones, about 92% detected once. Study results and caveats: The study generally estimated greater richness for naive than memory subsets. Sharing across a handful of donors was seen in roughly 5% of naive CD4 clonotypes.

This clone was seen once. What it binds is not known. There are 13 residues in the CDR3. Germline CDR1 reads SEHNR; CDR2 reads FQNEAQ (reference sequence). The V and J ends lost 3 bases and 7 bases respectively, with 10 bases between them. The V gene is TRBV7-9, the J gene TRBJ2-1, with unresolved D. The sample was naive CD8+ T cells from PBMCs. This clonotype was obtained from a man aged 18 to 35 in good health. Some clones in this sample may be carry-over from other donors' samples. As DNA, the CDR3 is TGTGCCAGCAGCTTCGGTTCGTTAAATGAGCAGTTCTTC. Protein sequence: CASSFGSLNEQFF. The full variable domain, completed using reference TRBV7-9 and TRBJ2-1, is DTGVSQNPRHKITKRGQNVTFRCDPISEHNRLYWYRQTLGQGPEFLTYFQNEAQLEKSRLLSDRFSAERPKGSFSTLEIQRTEQGDSAMYLCASSFGSLNEQFFGPGTRLTVL.